Listed below are T cell receptor beta chains from one sample, sequenced in a study of blood T cells in healthy people across ages. From the 5' RACE reads, TCRdb called clonotypes with MiXCR, one entry per CDR3 protein. The table shows 1.5 million or so distinct CDR3 sequences, with around 40% occurring only once. The sequencing sample was made of blood. All receptors come from a woman between 18 and 29 years old in good health. Each CDR3 is given with its conserved first and last residue. D genes are given only for firm matches. For some rows the clone size is stated as once, few or many, or as a class when expanded; others skip it.

. TRBJ1-1 TRBV28 . TGTGCCAGCAGTGTTACCGCGTCCACTGAAGCTTTCTTT CASSVTASTEAFF
. TRBJ2-7 TRBV2 . TGTGCCAGCAGAGAAAGACAGGTTCGGTACGAGCAGTACTTC CASRERQVRYEQYF
few TRBJ1-2 TRBV5-1 TRBD1 TGCGCCAGCGATAACTCCGGGACAGGGGCCGATGGCTACACCTTC CASDNSGTGADGYTF
. TRBJ2-7 TRBV29-1 TRBD1 TGCAGCGCCACAGGGGTGTCTTGGTACGAGCAGTACTTC CSATGVSWYEQYF
few TRBJ2-1 TRBV7-3 TRBD2 TGTGCCAGCAGCTTAACGGGAGGGTTAGGAGAGCAGTTCTTC CASSLTGGLGEQFF
. TRBJ2-2 TRBV20-1 TRBD2 TGCAGTGCGATTATTCTAGCGGGAGCCGGGGAGCTGTTTTTT CSAIILAGAGELFF
. TRBJ2-5 TRBV4-1 . TGCGCCAGCAGCCAGTCCGGACTTCCGCCAGAGACCCAGTACTTC CASSQSGLPPETQYF
. TRBJ2-3 TRBV6-2/TRBV6-3 . TGTGCCAGCAGTGCGACTAACACAGATACGCAGTATTTT CASSATNTDTQYF
. TRBJ2-5 TRBV5-1 TRBD1 TGCGCCAGCAGCTACCTTTCAGGACAGGGAAAAGAGACCCAGTACTTC CASSYLSGQGKETQYF
few TRBJ1-6 TRBV25-1 . TGTGCCAGCAGTGACCTAACAGCGGTTAATTCGCCCCTCCACTTT CASSDLTAVNSPLHF
. TRBJ2-3 TRBV27 TRBD2 TGTGCCAGCAGTTCATTACTAGCGGGACCCGGAGATACGCAGTATTTT CASSSLLAGPGDTQYF
. TRBJ1-1 TRBV27 . TGTGCCAGCAGTTTAATGGACAGCCCGAACACTGAAGCTTTCTTT CASSLMDSPNTEAFF
. TRBJ1-1 TRBV18 . TGTGCCAGCTCACCTCCGGGGAGGCCAACAGCTTTCTTT CASSPPGRPTAFF
once TRBJ1-1 TRBV9 . TGTGCCAGCAGCTCCCGGATTAATTCCTTGAACACTGAAGCTTTCTTT CASSSRINSLNTEAFF
. TRBJ2-3 TRBV7-2 . TGTGCCAGCAGCCTTCTCGGGGGAGCGGTGACAGATACGCAGTATTTT CASSLLGGAVTDTQYF
few TRBJ2-1 TRBV4-3 . TGCGCCAGCAGCCAAGAAGGCAGGGCAGGCGAGCAGTTCTTC CASSQEGRAGEQFF
few TRBJ2-1 TRBV10-3 . TGTGCCATCAGGAATAGCGGAAGCTCCTACAATGAGCAGTTCTTC CAIRNSGSSYNEQFF
few TRBJ2-1 TRBV20-1 TRBD1 TGCAGTGCTAGAGATAGGACAGGGGGCGATGAGCAGTTCTTC CSARDRTGGDEQFF
. TRBJ2-7 TRBV20-1 . TGCAGTGGGACAGATTACTCCTACGAGCAGTACTTC CSGTDYSYEQYF
. TRBJ1-2 TRBV20-1 . TGCAGTGCTAGTGCAGGGATTAACTATGGCTACACCTTC CSASAGINYGYTF
. TRBJ1-2 TRBV5-1 . TGCGCCAGCAGCTTTGCTGGGGTTACCTATGGCTACACCTTC CASSFAGVTYGYTF
. TRBJ1-2 TRBV4-1 TRBD1 TGCGCCAGCAGCCAAGAAGGGACAGGGGAAGCCCTTGGGGGCTACACCTTC CASSQEGTGEALGGYTF
. TRBJ2-1 TRBV4-1 TRBD2 TGCGCCAGCAGCACCCAGCGGGGGGGCTCCTACAATGAGCAGTTCTTC CASSTQRGGSYNEQFF
few TRBJ1-2 TRBV28 TRBD1 TGTGCCAGCAGCCCCGGACAGGACTCCTCGGGCTACACCTTC CASSPGQDSSGYTF
. TRBJ2-6 TRBV4-1 . TGCGCCAGCAGCCCAACCCTGTCGTCTGGGGCCAACGTCCTGACTTTC CASSPTLSSGANVLTF
few TRBJ2-1 TRBV20-1 . TGCAGTTTGGACGGCTCCTACAATGAGCAGTTCTTC CSLDGSYNEQFF
. TRBJ2-5 TRBV6-5 . TGTGCCAGCAGTTACTTCTCGACTGCCAAAGAGACCCAGTACTTC CASSYFSTAKETQYF
once TRBJ2-1 TRBV27 . TGTGCCAGCAGTGGGATCACGAGCTCCTACAATGAGCAGTTCTTC CASSGITSSYNEQFF
. TRBJ2-1 TRBV29-1 . TGCAGCGTTGAAGATCTCGCGGGACTGGGGTTCTTC CSVEDLAGLGFF
. TRBJ1-2 TRBV5-1 . TGCGCCAGCAGCCTCACAGGGCGAGGGGCTAACTATGGCTACACCTTC CASSLTGRGANYGYTF
few TRBJ2-1 TRBV30 . TGTGCCTGGAAGCGATACAATGAGCAGTTCTTC CAWKRYNEQFF
. TRBJ2-1 TRBV3-1 . TGTGCCAGCAGCCAATACGGGAGTAACTACAATGAGCAGTTCTTC CASSQYGSNYNEQFF
few TRBJ1-4 TRBV13 . TGTGCCAGCAGCTGGGGGGCCAGCGGTGAAAAACTGTTTTTT CASSWGASGEKLFF
. TRBJ1-5 TRBV7-9 . TGTGCCAGCAGCTTAGCGCCCGGGGATCGTCCTCTCAGCAATCAGCCCCAGCATTTT CASSLAPGDRPLSNQPQHF
. TRBJ2-3 TRBV7-2 TRBD2 TGTGCCAGCAGCTTAACCCCCACCTTGAGCGGGGGTATAGATACGCAGTATTTT CASSLTPTLSGGIDTQYF
. TRBJ2-7 TRBV28 . TGTGCCAGCAGCCTTTCAGGGTGCGAGCAGTACTTC CASSLSGCEQYF
. TRBJ2-7 TRBV4-2 . TGTGCCAGCAGCCGACAAACAGGGCTTGACGAGCAGTACTTC CASSRQTGLDEQYF
. TRBJ1-2 TRBV19 . TGTGCCAGTAGGCCCTTCGGGGACACCGACTATGGCTACACCTTC CASRPFGDTDYGYTF
few TRBJ1-2 TRBV7-2 . TGTGCCAGCGGCTCCGGCGTCATGTCGGGCTACACCTTC CASGSGVMSGYTF
many TRBJ2-7 TRBV20-1 TRBD2 TGCAGTGCTGCCAACCTAGCGGGGGTCTACGAGCAGTACTTC CSAANLAGVYEQYF
few TRBJ2-1 TRBV5-1 TRBD2 TGCGCCAGCAGCTCCCTTATAGCGGGAGCGACTTACAATGAGCAGTTCTTC CASSSLIAGATYNEQFF
few TRBJ1-5 TRBV6-2/TRBV6-3 . TGTGCCAGCAAATCGAGGGTAACTGGGAATCAGCCCCAGCATTTT CASKSRVTGNQPQHF
few TRBJ2-5 TRBV25-1 . TGTGCCAGCAGTGCGCCACAGGGTAGAGAGACCCAGTACTTC CASSAPQGRETQYF
. TRBJ2-2 TRBV28 TRBD2 TGTGCCGGCACCCGTAGGAGCGGGAAAAACACCGGGGAGCTGTTTTTT CAGTRRSGKNTGELFF
. TRBJ1-2 TRBV5-1 TRBD1 TGCGCCAGCAGCTTGCACTCACAGGGGAATAACTATGGCTACACCTTC CASSLHSQGNNYGYTF
few TRBJ2-7 TRBV20-1 . TGCAGTGCTAGACCGGGCGAAGCAGGAACCTACGAGCAGTACTTC CSARPGEAGTYEQYF